What follows is one TCR beta chain and its context. TCRdb keeps only in-frame clones here, not all; method: immunoSEQ multiplex PCR. The profile covers 130,000 or so clones, with about 76% appearing a single time and about 5% taken by the ten largest. This CDR3 region has 13 residues. Germline values: CDR1 SGHAT, CDR2 FQNNGV. J lost 14 bases, V lost 1 base, and 8 bases had no gene match. This record comes from a study of blood T cell repertoires in COVID-19. The chain employs TRBV11-2 and TRBJ2-3; 8 positions agree with TRBD1. The TCR was taken from a woman between 65 and 79 years old with COVID-19, enrolled during active disease. The source material was peripheral blood. The CDR3 here is CASSLGGGQETYF. CDR3 in DNA: TGTGCCAGCAGCTTAGGAGGGGGACAGGAAACGTATTTT.